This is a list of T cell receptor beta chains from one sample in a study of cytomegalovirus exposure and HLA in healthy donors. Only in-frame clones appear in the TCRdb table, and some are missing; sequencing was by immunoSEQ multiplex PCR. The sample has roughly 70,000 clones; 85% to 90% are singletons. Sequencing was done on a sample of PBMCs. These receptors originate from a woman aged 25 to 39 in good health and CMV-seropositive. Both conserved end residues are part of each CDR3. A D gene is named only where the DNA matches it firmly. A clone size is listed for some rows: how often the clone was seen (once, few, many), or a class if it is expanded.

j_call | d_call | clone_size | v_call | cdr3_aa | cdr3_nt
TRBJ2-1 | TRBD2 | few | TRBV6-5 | CASSYVAGGAYNEQFF | TGTGCCAGCAGTTACGTGGCGGGAGGCGCCTACAATGAGCAGTTCTTC
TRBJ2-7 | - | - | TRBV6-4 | CASSETGQPARQYF | TGTGCCAGCAGTGAGACCGGACAGCCCGCGAGGCAGTACTTC
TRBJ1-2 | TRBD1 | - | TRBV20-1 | CSAYTGDLTF | TGCAGTGCTTACACAGGGGATCTCACCTTC
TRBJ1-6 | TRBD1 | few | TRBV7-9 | CASSAGTGDYSPLHF | TGTGCCAGCAGCGCCGGGACAGGTGATTATTCACCCCTCCACTTT
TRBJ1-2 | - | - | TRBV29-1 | CSVAGRYYGYTF | TGCAGCGTTGCGGGGAGATACTATGGCTACACCTTC
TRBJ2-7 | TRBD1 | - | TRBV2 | CASRMTGSEQYF | TGTGCCAGCAGGATGACAGGGTCGGAGCAGTACTTC
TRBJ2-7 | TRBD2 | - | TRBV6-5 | CASSRLAGDYEQYF | TGTGCCAGCAGCCGACTAGCGGGAGACTACGAGCAGTACTTC
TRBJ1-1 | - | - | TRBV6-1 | CASSEAAHSGVAEAFF | TGTGCCAGCAGTGAAGCTGCGCATTCGGGGGTCGCTGAAGCTTTCTTT
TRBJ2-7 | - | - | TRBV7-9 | CASSFSGAYEQYF | TGTGCCAGCAGCTTCTCCGGGGCCTACGAGCAGTACTTC
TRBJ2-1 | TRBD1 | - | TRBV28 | CASSLGQDYNEQFF | TGTGCCAGCAGTTTGGGACAGGATTACAATGAGCAGTTCTTC
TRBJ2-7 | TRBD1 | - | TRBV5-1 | CASSRVTGQGAGEQYF | TGCGCCAGCAGCCGAGTAACAGGACAGGGGGCTGGCGAGCAGTACTTC
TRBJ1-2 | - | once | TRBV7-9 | CASSSQAIPGATF | TGTGCCAGCAGCTCCCAAGCTATCCCGGGAGCCACCTTC
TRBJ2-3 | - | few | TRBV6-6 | CASLPWESVPDTQYF | TGTGCCAGCCTCCCGTGGGAGTCGGTGCCAGATACGCAGTATTTT